A selection of T cell receptor beta chains follows, all from one sample in a study of metastatic and nonmetastatic thyroid tumors. From the PCR reads, TCRdb re-called clones with MiXCR. Of 13,000 or so clones in the sample, roughly 28% were seen once. The sequenced sample was tumor tissue. The receptors originated from a female donor with papillary thyroid cancer or a benign thyroid nodule (not recorded which). Some clones in this sample may be carry-over from other donors' samples. Both conserved end residues are part of each CDR3. A D gene is named only where the DNA matches it firmly. A row's size may be missing; if present it is once, few, many or a size class.

.,many,TRBJ2-3,TRBV4-1,CASSRDSLDTQYF,TGCGCCAGCAGCCGGGACTCTCTAGATACGCAGTATTTT
TRBD2,.,TRBJ2-1,TRBV5-1,CASSLSGLAGVINEQFF,TGCGCCAGCAGCTTGAGTGGACTAGCGGGAGTAATCAATGAGCAGTTCTTC
TRBD1,many,TRBJ1-5,TRBV7-8,CASSLGQGNQPQHF,TGTGCCAGCAGCTTGGGACAGGGTAATCAGCCCCAGCATTTT
.,medium-sized,TRBJ1-2,TRBV12-3/TRBV12-4,CASSRTTLSPNYGYTF,TGTGCCAGCAGTCGCACAACCCTATCCCCTAACTATGGCTACACCTTC
.,.,TRBJ1-2,TRBV27,CASSLSRTGPRGQTF,TGTGCCAGCAGTCTCTCCCGGACGGGTCCGCGTGGCCAAACCTTC
.,.,TRBJ1-3,TRBV4-1,CASSQAPGYINTIYF,TGCGCCAGCAGCCAAGCACCAGGTTATATAAACACCATATATTTT
TRBD2,few,TRBJ2-7,TRBV6-1,CASSPGPAGVYGQYF,TGTGCCAGCAGCCCAGGTCCAGCGGGGGTCTACGGGCAGTACTTC
TRBD2,.,TRBJ2-7,TRBV5-1,CASSPTSGTGEQYF,TGCGCCAGCAGCCCGACTAGCGGGACCGGCGAGCAGTACTTC
TRBD1,medium-sized,TRBJ1-2,TRBV3-1,CASSQGTGNYGYTF,TGTGCCAGCAGCCAAGGGACAGGGAACTATGGCTACACCTTC
.,medium-sized,TRBJ1-1,TRBV2,CASREVGFTMNTEAFF,TGTGCCAGCAGAGAGGTTGGGTTTACCATGAACACTGAAGCTTTCTTT
TRBD2,.,TRBJ2-1,TRBV6-2/TRBV6-3,CASSSSGSLFF,TGTGCCAGCAGTTCTAGCGGGAGCTTGTTCTTC
TRBD2,.,TRBJ2-1,TRBV4-3,CASSRGTSGRNEQFF,TGCGCCAGCAGCCGAGGGACTAGCGGGAGAAATGAGCAGTTCTTC
.,medium-sized,TRBJ1-3,TRBV6-1,CASRLQRRSGNTIYF,TGTGCCAGCAGATTACAGCGGCGCTCTGGAAACACCATATATTTT
TRBD2,many,TRBJ2-1,TRBV5-1,CASSSQTGGNEQFF,TGCGCCAGCAGCTCCCAGACGGGGGGGAATGAGCAGTTCTTC
.,.,TRBJ2-7,TRBV20-1,CSSTPGPRSYEQYF,TGCAGTTCTACTCCGGGACCCAGATCGTACGAGCAGTACTTC
.,.,TRBJ1-1,TRBV20-1,CSARMGGAGRNTEAFF,TGCAGTGCTAGGATGGGGGGCGCTGGGAGGAACACTGAAGCTTTCTTT
TRBD2,many,TRBJ2-6,TRBV12-3/TRBV12-4,CASSLGGGVNVLTF,TGTGCCAGCAGTTTAGGGGGGGGGGTCAACGTCCTGACTTTC
.,.,TRBJ2-7,TRBV9,CASSVGVGGGHEQYF,TGTGCCAGCAGCGTAGGAGTCGGCGGGGGCCACGAGCAGTACTTC
TRBD2,.,TRBJ2-7,TRBV28,CASSLPEKRESQQYF,TGTGCCAGCAGTTTGCCGGAGAAGCGGGAGTCCCAGCAGTACTTC
.,.,TRBJ2-7,TRBV6-1,CASKGQKTYEQYF,TGTGCCAGCAAAGGACAGAAGACCTACGAGCAGTACTTC
TRBD1,few,TRBJ1-6,TRBV6-6,CASSYDDRGGSPLHF,TGTGCCAGCAGTTACGACGACAGGGGAGGTTCACCCCTCCACTTT
TRBD2,medium-sized,TRBJ2-7,TRBV5-1,CASSLDVGGYEQYF,TGCGCCAGCAGCTTGGATGTGGGAGGGTACGAGCAGTACTTC
TRBD2,.,TRBJ2-5,TRBV12-3/TRBV12-4,CASNPGRGVETQYF,TGTGCCAGCAACCCTGGGCGGGGGGTAGAGACCCAGTACTTC
.,many,TRBJ1-1,TRBV12-3/TRBV12-4,CASSSPHGGTEAFF,TGTGCCAGCAGTTCACCTCATGGCGGAACTGAAGCTTTCTTT
TRBD2,many,TRBJ2-2,TRBV5-6,CASSSTSGANTGELFF,TGTGCCAGCAGCTCCACTAGCGGGGCGAACACCGGGGAGCTGTTTTTT
TRBD2,.,TRBJ2-1,TRBV6-4,CASSVRASGRNEQFF,TGTGCCAGCAGTGTGCGTGCTAGCGGGCGGAATGAGCAGTTCTTC
.,medium-sized,TRBJ1-1,TRBV5-1,CASSLGGTMNTEAFF,TGCGCCAGCAGCTTAGGGGGGACGATGAACACTGAAGCTTTCTTT
.,.,TRBJ2-4,TRBV20-1,CSGAAKNIQYF,TGCAGTGGAGCAGCCAAAAACATTCAGTACTTC
TRBD1,once,TRBJ2-6,TRBV20-1,CSAEEGTASSGANVLTF,TGCAGTGCCGAAGAAGGGACAGCGAGCTCTGGGGCCAACGTCCTGACTTTC
.,medium-sized,TRBJ2-2,TRBV5-1,CASTFGGRTGELFF,TGCGCCAGCACGTTTGGGGGTCGCACCGGGGAGCTGTTTTTT
TRBD2,.,TRBJ2-1,TRBV11-2,CASSLDQGAGTIDNEQFF,TGTGCCAGCAGCTTAGATCAAGGGGCGGGGACTATTGACAATGAGCAGTTCTTC
.,medium-sized,TRBJ1-2,TRBV27,CASSPGGGVANYGYTF,TGTGCCAGCAGTCCGGGCGGGGGGGTAGCTAACTATGGCTACACCTTC
TRBD1,many,TRBJ1-1,TRBV18,CASSGQGAQTEAFF,TGTGCCAGCTCAGGACAGGGGGCGCAGACTGAAGCTTTCTTT
.,.,TRBJ2-5,TRBV20-1,CSAIGQLQETQYF,TGCAGTGCTATCGGACAGCTCCAAGAGACCCAGTACTTC
TRBD2,many,TRBJ2-7,TRBV20-1,CGARGFSGRDAYEQYF,TGCGGTGCTAGGGGTTTTAGCGGGAGGGACGCCTACGAGCAGTACTTC
.,medium-sized,TRBJ1-1,TRBV6-1,CASIIRGYPEAFF,TGTGCCAGCATCATAAGGGGGTACCCTGAAGCTTTCTTT
.,medium-sized,TRBJ2-2,TRBV6-2/TRBV6-3,CASSLPDYSANTGELFF,TGTGCCAGCAGCCTCCCTGACTATTCCGCGAACACCGGGGAGCTGTTTTTT